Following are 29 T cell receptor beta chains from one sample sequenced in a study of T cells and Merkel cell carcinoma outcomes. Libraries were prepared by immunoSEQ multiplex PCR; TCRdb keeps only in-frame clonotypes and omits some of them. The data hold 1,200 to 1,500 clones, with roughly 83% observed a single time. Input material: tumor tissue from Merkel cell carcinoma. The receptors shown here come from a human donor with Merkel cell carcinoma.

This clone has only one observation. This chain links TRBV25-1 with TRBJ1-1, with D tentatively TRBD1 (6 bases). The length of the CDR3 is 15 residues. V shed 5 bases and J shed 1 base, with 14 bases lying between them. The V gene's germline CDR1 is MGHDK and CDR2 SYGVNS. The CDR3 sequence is CASSSRGAGNTEAFF. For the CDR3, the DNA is TGTGCCAGCAGTTCCAGGGGCGCGGGGAACACTGAAGCTTTCTTT.

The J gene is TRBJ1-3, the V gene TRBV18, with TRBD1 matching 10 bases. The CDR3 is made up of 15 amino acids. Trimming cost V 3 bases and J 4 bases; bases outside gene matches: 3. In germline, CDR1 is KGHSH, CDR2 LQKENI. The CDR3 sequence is CASSPDRGRGNTIYF. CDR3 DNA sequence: TGTGCCAGCTCACCTGACAGGGGGCGCGGAAACACCATATATTTT.

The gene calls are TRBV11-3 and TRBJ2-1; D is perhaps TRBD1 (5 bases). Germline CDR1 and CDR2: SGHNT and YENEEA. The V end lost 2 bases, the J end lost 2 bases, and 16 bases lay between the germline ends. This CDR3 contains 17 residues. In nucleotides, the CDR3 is TGTGCCAGCAGCTTAAGGGCACGGAACAGGCCCTACAATGAGCAGTTCTTC. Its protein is CASSLRARNRPYNEQFF.

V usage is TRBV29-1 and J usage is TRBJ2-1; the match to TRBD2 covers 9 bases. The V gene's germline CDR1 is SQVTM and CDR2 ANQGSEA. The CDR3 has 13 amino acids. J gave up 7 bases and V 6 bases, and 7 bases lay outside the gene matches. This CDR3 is CSVFAGGRNEQFF. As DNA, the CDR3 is TGCAGCGTCTTCGCGGGAGGGCGAAATGAGCAGTTCTTC.

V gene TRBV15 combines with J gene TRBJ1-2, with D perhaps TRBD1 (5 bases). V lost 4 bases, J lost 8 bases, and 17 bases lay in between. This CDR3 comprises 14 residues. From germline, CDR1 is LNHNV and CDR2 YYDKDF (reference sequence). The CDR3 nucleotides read TGTGCCACCAGCACCTCCGGGGGATATGGGGGCTACACCTTC. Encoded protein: CATSTSGGYGGYTF.

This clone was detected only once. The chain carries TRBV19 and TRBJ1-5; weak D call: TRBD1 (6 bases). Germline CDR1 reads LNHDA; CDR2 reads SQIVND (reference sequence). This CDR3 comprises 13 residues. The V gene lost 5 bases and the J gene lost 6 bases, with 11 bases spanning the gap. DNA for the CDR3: TGTGCCAGTAGTCGGGGGGGCGTTCAGCCCCAGCATTTT. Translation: CASSRGGVQPQHF.

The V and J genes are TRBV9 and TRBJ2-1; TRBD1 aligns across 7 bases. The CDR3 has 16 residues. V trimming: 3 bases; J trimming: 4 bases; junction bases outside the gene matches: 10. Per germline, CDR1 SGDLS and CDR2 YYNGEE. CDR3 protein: CASSEYRGRDYNEQFF. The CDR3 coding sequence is TGTGCCAGCAGCGAGTACAGGGGAAGAGATTACAATGAGCAGTTCTTC.

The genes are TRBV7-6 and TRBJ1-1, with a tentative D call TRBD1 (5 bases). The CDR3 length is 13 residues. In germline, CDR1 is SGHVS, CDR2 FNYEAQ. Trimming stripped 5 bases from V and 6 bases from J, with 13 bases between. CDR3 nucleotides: TGTGCCAGCAGCCTCCGACACAGGTCTGAAGCTTTCTTT. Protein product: CASSLRHRSEAFF.

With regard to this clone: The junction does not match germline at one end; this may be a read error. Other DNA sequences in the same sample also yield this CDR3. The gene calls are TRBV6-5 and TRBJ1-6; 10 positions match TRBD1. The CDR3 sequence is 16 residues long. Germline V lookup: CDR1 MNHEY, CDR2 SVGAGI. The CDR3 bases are TGTGCCAGCAGTTTAGTCGGGACAGGGGTTAATTCACCCCTCCATTTT. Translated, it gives CASSLVGTGVNSPLHF.

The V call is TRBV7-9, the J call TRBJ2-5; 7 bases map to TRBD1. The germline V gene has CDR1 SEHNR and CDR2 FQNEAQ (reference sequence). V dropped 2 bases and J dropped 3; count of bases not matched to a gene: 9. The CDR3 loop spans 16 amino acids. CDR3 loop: CASSLRSGGSKETQYF. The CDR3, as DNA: TGTGCCAGCAGCTTAAGGTCAGGGGGATCTAAAGAGACCCAGTACTTC. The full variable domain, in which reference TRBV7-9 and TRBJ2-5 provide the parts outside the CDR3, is DTGVSQNPRHKITKRGQNVTFRCDPISEHNRLYWYRQTLGQGPEFLTYFQNEAQLEKSRLLSDRFSAERPKGSFSTLEIQRTEQGDSAMYLCASSLRSGGSKETQYFGPGTRLLVL.

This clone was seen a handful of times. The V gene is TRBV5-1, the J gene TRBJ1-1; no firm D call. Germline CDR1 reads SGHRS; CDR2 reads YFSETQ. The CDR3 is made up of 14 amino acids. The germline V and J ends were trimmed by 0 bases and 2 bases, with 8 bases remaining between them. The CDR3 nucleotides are TGCGCCAGCAGCTTGGCCGACGGAAACACTGAAGCTTTCTTT. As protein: CASSLADGNTEAFF.

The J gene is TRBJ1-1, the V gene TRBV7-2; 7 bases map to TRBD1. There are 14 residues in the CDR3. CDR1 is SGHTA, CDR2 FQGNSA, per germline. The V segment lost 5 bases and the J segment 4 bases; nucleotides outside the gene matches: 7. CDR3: CASSETGTVTEAFF. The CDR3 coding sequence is TGTGCCAGCAGCGAAACCGGGACAGTCACTGAAGCTTTCTTT.

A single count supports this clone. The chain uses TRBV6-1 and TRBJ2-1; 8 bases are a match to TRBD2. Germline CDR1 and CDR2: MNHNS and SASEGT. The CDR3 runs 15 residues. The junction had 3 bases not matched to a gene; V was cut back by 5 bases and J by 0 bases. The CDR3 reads CASSLSGTSYNEQFF. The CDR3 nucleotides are TGTGCCAGCAGTCTTAGCGGGACCTCCTACAATGAGCAGTTCTTC.

For the CDR3, the DNA is TGTGCCAGCAGCGACCCAGGGGGAGAGACCCAGTACTTC. Protein product: CASSDPGGETQYF. The chain recombines TRBV9 with TRBJ2-5, with 7 bases matching TRBD1. Germline assignment: CDR1 SGDLS and CDR2 YYNGEE. V shed 3 bases and J 4 bases; nucleotides not matched to a gene: 3. The CDR3 loop spans 13 amino acids. Filled out from reference TRBV9 and TRBJ2-5, the complete variable domain reads DSGVTQTPKHLITATGQRVTLRCSPRSGDLSVYWYQQSLDQGLQFLIQYYNGEERAKGNILERFSAQQFPDLHSELNLSSLELGDSALYFCASSDPGGETQYFGPGTRLLVL.

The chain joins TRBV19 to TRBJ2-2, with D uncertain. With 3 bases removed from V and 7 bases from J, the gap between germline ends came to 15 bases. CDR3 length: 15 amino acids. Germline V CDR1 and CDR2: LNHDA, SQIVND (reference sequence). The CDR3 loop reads CASSIYRQRGGELFF. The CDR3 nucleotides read TGTGCCAGTAGTATCTACAGACAACGAGGCGGGGAGCTGTTTTTT.

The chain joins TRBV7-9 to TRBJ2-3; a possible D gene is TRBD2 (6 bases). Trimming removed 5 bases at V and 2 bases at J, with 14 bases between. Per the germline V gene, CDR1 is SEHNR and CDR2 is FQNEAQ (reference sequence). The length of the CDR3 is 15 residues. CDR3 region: CASSMVGTDTDTQYF. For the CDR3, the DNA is TGTGCCAGCAGCATGGTGGGGACTGACACAGATACGCAGTATTTT.

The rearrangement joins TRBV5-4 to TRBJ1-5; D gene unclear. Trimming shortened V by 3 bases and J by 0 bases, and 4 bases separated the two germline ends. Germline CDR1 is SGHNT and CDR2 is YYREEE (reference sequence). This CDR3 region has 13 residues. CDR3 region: CASSSGSNQPQHF. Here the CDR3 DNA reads TGTGCCAGCAGCTCCGGTAGCAATCAGCCCCAGCATTTT.

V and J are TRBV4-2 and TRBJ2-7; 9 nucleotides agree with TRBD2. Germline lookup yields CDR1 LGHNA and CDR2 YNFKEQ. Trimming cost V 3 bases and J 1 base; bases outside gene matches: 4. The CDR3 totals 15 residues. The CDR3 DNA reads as TGTGCCAGCAGCCATAGCGGGAGTGGATCCTACGAGCAGTACTTC. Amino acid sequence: CASSHSGSGSYEQYF.

The CDR3 loop is CASSLRDRGSNEQYF. DNA for the CDR3: TGTGCCAGCAGCCTCCGGGACAGGGGATCCAACGAGCAGTACTTC. This chain links TRBV9 with TRBJ2-7, with 10 bases that match TRBD1. V lost 4 bases to trimming and J lost 5 bases; unmatched junction nucleotides: 9. Germline CDR1 and CDR2: SGDLS and YYNGEE. The CDR3 sequence is 15 residues long. Complete variable domain (other parts from reference TRBV9 and TRBJ2-7): DSGVTQTPKHLITATGQRVTLRCSPRSGDLSVYWYQQSLDQGLQFLIQYYNGEERAKGNILERFSAQQFPDLHSELNLSSLELGDSALYFCASSLRDRGSNEQYFGPGTRLTVT.

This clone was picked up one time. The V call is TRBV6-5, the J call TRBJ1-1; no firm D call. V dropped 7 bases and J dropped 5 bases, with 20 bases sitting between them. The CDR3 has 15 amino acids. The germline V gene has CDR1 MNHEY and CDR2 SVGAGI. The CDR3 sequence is CASTLGSGFRTEAFF. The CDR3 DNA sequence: TGTGCCAGCACCCTAGGGAGCGGGTTCAGGACTGAAGCTTTCTTT.

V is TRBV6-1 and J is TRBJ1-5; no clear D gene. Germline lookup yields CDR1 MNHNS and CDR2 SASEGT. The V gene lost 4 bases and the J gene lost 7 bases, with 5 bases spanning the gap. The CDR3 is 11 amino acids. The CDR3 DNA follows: TGTGCCAGCAGTGCATTCCAGCCCCAGCATTTT. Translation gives CASSAFQPQHF.

CDR3: CAWSLGPNSPLHF. The CDR3 coding sequence is TGTGCCTGGAGTCTAGGCCCAAATTCACCCCTCCACTTT. The chain joins TRBV30 to TRBJ1-6; D remains unclear. Germline CDR1 and CDR2: GTSNPN and SVGIG (reference sequence). Trimming pared 2 bases from V and 7 bases from J, leaving 9 bases between. This CDR3 contains 13 residues.

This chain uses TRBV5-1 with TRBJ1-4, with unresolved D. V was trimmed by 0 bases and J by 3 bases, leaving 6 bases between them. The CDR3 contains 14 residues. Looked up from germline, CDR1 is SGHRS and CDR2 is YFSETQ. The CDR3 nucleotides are TGCGCCAGCAGCTTGGGCAGCTCTAATGAAAAACTGTTTTTT. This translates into CASSLGSSNEKLFF.

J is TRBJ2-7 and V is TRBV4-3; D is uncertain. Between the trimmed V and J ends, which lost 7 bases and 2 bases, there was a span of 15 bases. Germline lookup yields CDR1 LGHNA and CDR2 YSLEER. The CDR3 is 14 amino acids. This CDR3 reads CASKSNLITYEQYF. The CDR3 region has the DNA TGCGCCAGCAAAAGCAATCTCATAACCTACGAGCAGTACTTC.

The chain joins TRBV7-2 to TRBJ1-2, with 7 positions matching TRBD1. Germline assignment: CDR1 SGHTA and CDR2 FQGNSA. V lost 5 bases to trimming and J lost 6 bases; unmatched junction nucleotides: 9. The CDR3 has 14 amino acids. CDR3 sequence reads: CASSRRGDIDGYTF. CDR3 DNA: TGTGCCAGCAGCCGCAGGGGGGATATAGATGGCTACACCTTC.

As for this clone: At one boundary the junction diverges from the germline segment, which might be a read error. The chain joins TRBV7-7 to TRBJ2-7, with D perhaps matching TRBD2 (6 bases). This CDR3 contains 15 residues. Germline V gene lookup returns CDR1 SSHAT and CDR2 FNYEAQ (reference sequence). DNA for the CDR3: TGTGCTAGCAGCTTAGACGGTGGAGGGGATAACGAGCAGTACTTC. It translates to CASSLDGGGDNEQYF.

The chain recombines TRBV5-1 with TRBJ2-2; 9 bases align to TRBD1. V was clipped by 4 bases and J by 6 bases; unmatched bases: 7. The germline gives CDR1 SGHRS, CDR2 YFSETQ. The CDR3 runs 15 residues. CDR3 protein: CASSNRDRVSGELFF. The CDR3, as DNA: TGCGCCAGCAGCAACCGGGACAGGGTATCCGGGGAGCTGTTTTTT.

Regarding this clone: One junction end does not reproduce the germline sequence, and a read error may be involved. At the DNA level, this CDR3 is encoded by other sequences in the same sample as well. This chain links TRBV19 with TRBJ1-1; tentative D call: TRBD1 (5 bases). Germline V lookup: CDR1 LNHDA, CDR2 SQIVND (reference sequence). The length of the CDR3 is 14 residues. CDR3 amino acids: CASSIVLLDTEAFF. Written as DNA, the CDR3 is TGTGCCAGTAGTATAGTCCTTTTGGACACTGAAGCTTTTTTT.

CDR3 sequence reads: CASSFGGSGYTF. In DNA, the CDR3 is TGTGCCAGCAGTTTCGGGGGCAGCGGCTACACCTTC. The chain joins TRBV6-5 to TRBJ1-2, with D perhaps matching TRBD1 (6 bases). Germline CDR1 is MNHEY and CDR2 is SVGAGI. The CDR3 length is 12 residues. The V end lost 4 bases, the J end lost 8 bases, and 11 bases lay between the germline ends.